Listed here are 12 T cell receptor beta chains from one sample, sequenced in a study of shared clonotypes between healthy human individuals (dated by TCRdb to 2018 to 2020). Libraries were made using the immunoSEQ multiplex PCR assay. Imported from immuneACCESS, the table was reduced by TCRdb to in-frame sequences with V and J called. These copies leave out some clones; in studies compared against another copy, an unresolved V gene accounts for under half, and the cause of the remainder is not known. Within this sample are 2 million to 2.5 million clones, with 85% to 95% of them counted one time only. The top ten constitute 0.3% to 0.4% of the sample. The sample taken for sequencing was naive CD4+ T cells from PBMCs. In the paper's terms, the cell subset or site label means: CD45RA+ positively selected. The receptors derive from a man between 18 and 29 years old in good health. Some clones in this sample may be carry-over from other donors' samples.

A note on this clone: The sample has other DNA sequences that encode this CDR3 too. CDR3 sequence (DNA): TGTGCCAGCAGCTTGGCTAGCGGGGGTTACAATGAGCAGTTCTTC. Amino acid sequence: CASSLASGGYNEQFF. The chain is built from TRBV5-6 and TRBJ2-1, with 10 bases identical to TRBD2. V was pared by 0 bases and J by 4 bases, with 1 base of the junction left unmatched. This CDR3 region has 15 residues. Germline V CDR1 and CDR2: SGHDT, YYEEEE.

This chain links TRBV5-4 with TRBJ2-7; TRBD2 matches at 8 bases. In germline, CDR1 is SGHNT, CDR2 YYREEE (reference sequence). The V and J ends lost 3 bases and 1 base, in that order; junction bases with no gene match: 9. The CDR3 is 16 residues long. The CDR3 DNA sequence: TGTGCCAGCAGCTCGGCGCCAGCGGGAGCGTCCTACGAGCAGTACTTC. The encoded protein is CASSSAPAGASYEQYF.

The sample holds one count of this clone. The chain couples TRBV30 to TRBJ2-3; D possibly corresponds to TRBD1 (5 bases). The CDR3 is 16 residues long. Germline values: CDR1 GTSNPN, CDR2 SVGIG (reference sequence). Trimming cost V 1 base and J 6 bases, with 20 bases left between them. In DNA form, the CDR3 reads TGTGCCTGGAGTGGGGGCAGGGAATTATCCTACGATACGCAGTATTTT. Amino acid sequence: CAWSGGRELSYDTQYF. The complete variable domain, with remaining parts taken from reference TRBV30 and TRBJ2-3, reads SQTIHQWPATLVQPVGSPLSLECTVEGTSNPNLYWYRQAAGRGLQLLFYSVGIGQISSEVPQNLSASRPQDRQFILSSKKLLLSDSGFYLCAWSGGRELSYDTQYFGPGTRLTVL.

The chain recombines TRBV11-2 with TRBJ1-2, with 10 bases aligning to TRBD1. CDR3 length: 14 residues. Germline CDR1 SGHAT, CDR2 FQNNGV. Trimming removed 3 bases from V and 4 bases from J; junction bases left unmatched: 2. DNA of the CDR3: TGTGCCAGCAGCTTGACAGGGGGCGTCTATGGCTACACCTTC. It yields the protein CASSLTGGVYGYTF.

This chain links TRBV7-2 with TRBJ1-4; weak D call: TRBD1 (5 bases). Trimming removed 2 bases from V and 8 bases from J, with 15 bases in between. Germline V gene data show CDR1 as SGHTA and CDR2 as FQGNSA. CDR3 length equals 15 residues. The CDR3 spells CASSLTPGGGEKLFF. The CDR3 DNA reads TGTGCCAGCAGCTTAACTCCCGGGGGTGGGGAAAAACTGTTTTTT.

This clone has only one observation. The chain carries TRBV28 and TRBJ1-1; tentative D call: TRBD1 (5 bases). Trimming cost V 7 bases and J 6 bases, with 18 bases left between them. This CDR3 region has 14 residues. CDR1 and CDR2 (germline): MDHEN, SYDVKM. CDR3 bases: TGTGCCAGCACCTCCCACCCGGGACGGGCTGAAGCTTTCTTT. Its protein is CASTSHPGRAEAFF. The variable domain in full, completed from reference TRBV28 and TRBJ1-1, reads DVKVTQSSRYLVKRTGEKVFLECVQDMDHENMFWYRQDPGLGLRLIYFSYDVKMKEKGDIPEGYSVSREKKERFSLILESASTNQTSMYLCASTSHPGRAEAFFGQGTRLTVV.

The rearrangement links TRBV6-1 to TRBJ2-2, with 7 bases matching TRBD1. Per the germline V gene, CDR1 is MNHNS and CDR2 is SASEGT. The CDR3 is 14 amino acids. V lost 7 bases and J lost 2; bases outside the gene matches: 4. The DNA of the CDR3 is TGTGCCAGCAAGGGACAGACAAACACCGGGGAGCTGTTTTTT. The encoded protein is CASKGQTNTGELFF.

CDR3 DNA sequence: TGTGCCAGCAGCCCGCGGGGGTCTAGCTCTGGAAACACCATATATTTT. Its translation is CASSPRGSSSGNTIYF. The chain couples TRBV9 to TRBJ1-3, with D tentatively TRBD1 (5 bases). CDR3 length: 16 residues. V shed 4 bases and J shed 0 bases, with 14 bases lying between them. Germline loops: CDR1 SGDLS, CDR2 YYNGEE.

Regarding this clone: Additional DNA sequences in this sample encode the identical CDR3. The V and J genes are TRBV18 and TRBJ1-5; TRBD1 might be the D (6 bases). The germline CDR1 and CDR2 sequences are KGHSH and LQKENI. Trimming removed 6 bases at V and 5 bases at J, with 11 bases between. This CDR3 region has 13 residues. CDR3 amino acids: CASSPTGHQPQHF. CDR3 bases: TGTGCCAGCTCCCCGACAGGCCATCAGCCCCAGCATTTT.

This clone was seen once. The chain joins TRBV4-1 to TRBJ1-5, with 7 bases lining up with TRBD1. The V gene end was trimmed by 2 bases and the J gene end by 6 bases; junction bases not matched to a gene: 7. The CDR3 spans 15 residues. The germline gives CDR1 MGHRA, CDR2 YSYEKL. For the CDR3, the DNA is TGCGCCAGCAGCCAAAGGGACAGCGGAAGTCAGCCCCAGCATTTT. This gives the protein CASSQRDSGSQPQHF.

As regards this clone: The sample carries other DNA sequences with the same CDR3. The rearrangement joins TRBV5-1 to TRBJ2-1; possibly TRBD2 for D (6 bases). Germline CDR1 is SGHRS and CDR2 is YFSETQ. The CDR3 covers 12 residues. V gave up 0 bases and J gave up 10 bases, with 8 bases separating them. The DNA of the CDR3 is TGCGCCAGCAGCTTGGGCAGCGGGGAGCAGTTCTTC. This sequence encodes CASSLGSGEQFF.

The chain combines TRBV19 with TRBJ1-2; TRBD1 agrees at 7 bases. The J segment lost 8 bases and the V segment lost 5 bases, leaving 11 bases of the junction unmatched. The CDR3 has 14 amino acids. The V gene's germline CDR1 is LNHDA and CDR2 SQIVND (reference sequence). CDR3 bases: TGTGCCAGTAGTCTCCCAGGACAGGACGCGGGCTACACCTTC. Its protein product is CASSLPGQDAGYTF. Variable domain in full (rest from reference TRBV19 and TRBJ1-2): DGGITQSPKYLFRKEGQNVTLSCEQNLNHDAMYWYRQDPGQGLRLIYYSQIVNDFQKGDIAEGYSVSREKKESFPLTVTSAQKNPTAFYLCASSLPGQDAGYTFGSGTRLTVV.